This T cell receptor beta chain was identified in a study of blood T cell repertoires in COVID-19. Repertoires were generated with immunoSEQ multiplex PCR, while TCRdb's copy carries only in-frame clones and drops some. The sample includes around 190,000 clones, 70% to 90% of them seen just once. The CDR3 sequence is 15 residues long. Germline V gene lookup returns CDR1 SGHNT and CDR2 YYREEE (reference sequence). Trimming removed 1 base from V and 0 bases from J; junction bases left unmatched: 1. The source of this sequence is a man aged 18 to 29 who had recovered from COVID-19. The genes are TRBV5-4 and TRBJ2-3; TRBD2 matches 8 bases. Sequencing was performed on peripheral blood. The CDR3 spells CASSLSSGSTDTQYF. CDR3 DNA sequence: TGTGCCAGCAGCTTGTCTAGCGGGAGCACAGATACGCAGTATTTT. The whole variable domain, filled in from reference TRBV5-4 and TRBJ2-3, reads ETGVTQSPTHLIKTRGQQVTLRCSSQSGHNTVSWYQQALGQGPQFIFQYYREEENGRGNFPPRFSGLQFPNYSSELNVNALELDDSALYLCASSLSSGSTDTQYFGPGTRLTVL.